This TCR beta chain was recorded in a study of regulatory T cells in long-lasting Graves disease. Overall study: Under 3 months of antithyroid drugs had been taken by newly diagnosed Graves' patients.

Looked up from germline, CDR1 is SGHVS and CDR2 is FQNEAQ. CDR3 length equals 17 residues. The V end was cut by 7 bases, the J end by 5 bases, with 26 bases between. Study results and limitations: Persistent patients shared about 2,800 public clonotypes among themselves. Newly diagnosed patients shared fewer, at 900 to 1,000. Favored usage of TRBV28, TRBJ1-2 and TRBJ2-5 was recorded in persistent disease.

Investigators prepared the TCR beta libraries by applying iRepertoire HTBI primers and Arm-PCR of CDR3 regions. TCRdb re-analysed the multiplex PCR reads in MiXCR, keeping a single row per CDR3 protein. The table records 300,000 to 400,000 distinct CDR3 sequences, over 15% of them present only once. Time point specified: newly diagnosed GD, antithyroid drugs for less than 3 months. PBMC-extracted RNA yielded the TCR library. Ten or more counts support this clonotype. What it binds is not known. The same data also contributed to another study, on T cells in Graves' hyperthyroidism and ophthalmopathy.

The rearrangement uses TRBV7-8 and TRBJ2-5; no clear D. The source was peripheral blood mononuclear cells (PBMCs), collected at new diagnosis, from a patient treated with antithyroid drugs. The sequence derives from a man aged 40-49 years with Graves disease. CDR3 loop: CASNYLRPGISKETQYF. CDR3 DNA: TGTGCCAGCAACTACCTCCGGCCAGGAATTTCTAAGGAGACCCAGTACTTC.